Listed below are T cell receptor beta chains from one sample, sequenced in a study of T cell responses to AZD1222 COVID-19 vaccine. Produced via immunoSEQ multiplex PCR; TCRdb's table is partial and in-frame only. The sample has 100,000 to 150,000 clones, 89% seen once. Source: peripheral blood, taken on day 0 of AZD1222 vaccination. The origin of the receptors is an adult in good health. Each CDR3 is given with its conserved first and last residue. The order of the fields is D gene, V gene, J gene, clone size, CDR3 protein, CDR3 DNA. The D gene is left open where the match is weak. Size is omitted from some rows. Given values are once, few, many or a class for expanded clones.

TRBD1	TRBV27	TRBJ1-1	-	CASSGQGTPEAFF	TGTGCCAGCAGCGGACAGGGGACTCCTGAAGCTTTCTTT
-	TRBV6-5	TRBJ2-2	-	CASSYSGHKDTGELFF	TGTGCCAGCAGTTACTCTGGTCACAAGGACACCGGGGAGCTGTTTTTT
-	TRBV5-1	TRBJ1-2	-	CASSLGTGTYGYTF	TGCGCCAGCAGCTTGGGAACCGGAACCTATGGCTACACCTTC
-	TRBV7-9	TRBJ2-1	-	CATKGASGEQFF	TGTGCCACCAAGGGGGCTAGCGGGGAGCAGTTCTTC
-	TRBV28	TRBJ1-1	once	CASIQGTESEAFF	TGTGCCAGCATACAGGGCACGGAGTCTGAAGCTTTCTTT
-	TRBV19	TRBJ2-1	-	CASRSYNEQFF	TGTGCCAGTAGGTCCTACAATGAGCAGTTCTTC
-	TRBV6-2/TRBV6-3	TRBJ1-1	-	CASSMGLANTEAFF	TGTGCCAGCAGTATGGGGTTGGCGAACACTGAAGCTTTCTTT
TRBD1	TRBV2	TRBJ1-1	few	CASTPSTGLDTEAFF	TGTGCCAGCACCCCATCGACAGGGTTAGACACTGAAGCTTTCTTT
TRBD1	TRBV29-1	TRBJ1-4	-	CSALRTGQEKLFF	TGCAGCGCCCTCCGGACAGGGCAGGAAAAACTGTTTTTT
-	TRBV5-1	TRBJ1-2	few	CASTRVQGSLPVGYTF	TGCGCCAGCACGAGAGTACAGGGTTCGCTCCCTGTTGGCTACACCTTC
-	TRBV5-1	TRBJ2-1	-	CASSPTIQYNEQFF	TGCGCCAGCAGCCCTACAATACAGTACAATGAGCAGTTCTTC
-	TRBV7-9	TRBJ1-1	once	CASSFRSMGTEAFF	TGTGCCAGCAGCTTTAGGTCTATGGGCACTGAAGCTTTCTTT
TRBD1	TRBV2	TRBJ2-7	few	CASSVPGTGAYEQYF	TGTGCCAGCAGTGTCCCCGGGACAGGAGCCTACGAGCAGTACTTC
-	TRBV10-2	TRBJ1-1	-	CASSGGNTEAFF	TGCGCCAGCAGTGGGGGGAACACTGAAGCTTTCTTT
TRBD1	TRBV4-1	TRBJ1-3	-	CASSQGQQGASGNTIYF	TGCGCCAGCAGCCAAGGCCAACAGGGGGCGTCTGGAAACACCATATATTTT
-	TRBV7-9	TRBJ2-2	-	CASNPGQLNTGELFF	TGTGCCAGCAATCCCGGACAGCTAAACACCGGGGAGCTGTTTTTT
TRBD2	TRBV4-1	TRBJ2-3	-	CASSQARSGVIHTDTQYF	TGCGCCAGCAGCCAGGCGCGCAGCGGGGTGATTCACACAGATACGCAGTATTTT
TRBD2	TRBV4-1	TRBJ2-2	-	CASSPRTRLPGELFF	TGCGCCAGCAGCCCGCGGACTAGATTGCCCGGGGAGCTGTTTTTT
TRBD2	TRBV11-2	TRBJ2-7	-	CASSLLAGVGDEQYF	TGTGCCAGCAGCCTACTAGCGGGCGTAGGAGACGAGCAGTACTTC
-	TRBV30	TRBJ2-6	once	CASPGRASSGANVLTF	TGTGCGTCACCCGGGCGGGCCAGCTCTGGGGCCAACGTCCTGACTTTC
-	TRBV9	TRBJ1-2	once	CASSVDRSSYGYTF	TGTGCCAGCAGCGTAGACAGGTCGTCCTATGGCTACACCTTC
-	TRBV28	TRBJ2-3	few	CASRNQGFPTDTQYF	TGTGCCAGCAGAAATCAGGGTTTTCCCACAGATACGCAGTATTTT
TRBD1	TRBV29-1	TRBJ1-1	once	CSVAGQGGGEAFF	TGCAGCGTTGCGGGACAGGGAGGAGGTGAAGCTTTCTTT
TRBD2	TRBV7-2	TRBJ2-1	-	CASSLVAGVYNEQFF	TGTGCCAGCAGCTTAGTAGCGGGAGTGTACAATGAGCAGTTCTTC
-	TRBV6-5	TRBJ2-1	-	CASSYSIGLAKDEQFF	TGTGCCAGCAGTTACTCGATTGGGCTAGCGAAGGATGAGCAGTTCTTC
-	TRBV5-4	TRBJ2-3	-	CASSTRGAGLSDTQYF	TGTGCCAGCAGCACTCGGGGGGCGGGGCTCTCAGATACGCAGTATTTT
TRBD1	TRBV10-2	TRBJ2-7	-	CASSSGGFYEQYF	TGCGCCAGCAGCTCAGGGGGCTTTTACGAGCAGTACTTC
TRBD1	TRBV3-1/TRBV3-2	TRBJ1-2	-	CASRQTGSSYTF	TGTGCCAGCAGGCAGACAGGGAGTAGCTACACCTTC
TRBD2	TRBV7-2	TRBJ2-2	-	CASSSRLAGVVGELFF	TGTGCCAGCAGCTCCAGGCTAGCGGGGGTCGTCGGGGAGCTGTTTTTT
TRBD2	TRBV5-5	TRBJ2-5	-	CASSPGGNYQETQYF	TGTGCCAGCAGCCCGGGGGGGAACTACCAAGAGACCCAGTACTTC
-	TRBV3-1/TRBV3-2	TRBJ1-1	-	CASSDGGLPNTEAFF	TGTGCCAGCAGCGACGGGGGCCTACCGAACACTGAAGCTTTCTTT
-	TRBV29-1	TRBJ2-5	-	CSVAKTGETQYF	TGCAGCGTTGCCAAGACGGGGGAGACCCAGTACTTC
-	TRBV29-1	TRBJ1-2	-	CSVGGSEGYTF	TGCAGCGTTGGCGGATCGGAAGGCTACACCTTC
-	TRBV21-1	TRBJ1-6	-	CASSPRGTRGGSPLHF	TGTGCCAGCAGCCCCCGAGGGACCCGGGGTGGTTCACCCCTCCACTTT
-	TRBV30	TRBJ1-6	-	CAWAQGGTPLHF	TGTGCCTGGGCACAGGGAGGGACACCCCTCCACTTT
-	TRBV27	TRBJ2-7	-	CASSPIPPMAYEQYF	TGTGCCAGCAGTCCCATCCCTCCTATGGCCTACGAGCAGTACTTC
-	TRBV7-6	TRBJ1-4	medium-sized	CASSEGEATNEKLFF	TGTGCCAGCAGCGAGGGGGAAGCAACTAATGAAAAACTGTTTTTT
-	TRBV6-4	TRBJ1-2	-	CASSDSVGYGYTF	TGTGCCAGCAGTGACTCGGTCGGGTATGGCTACACCTTC
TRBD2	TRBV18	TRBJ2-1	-	CASSPTSGGRNEQFF	TGTGCCAGCTCGCCAACTAGCGGAGGGAGGAATGAGCAGTTCTTC
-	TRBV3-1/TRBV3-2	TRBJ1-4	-	CASSPTSGGEKLFF	TGTGCCAGCAGCCCCACCTCGGGCGGGGAAAAACTGTTTTTT
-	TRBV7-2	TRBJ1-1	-	CASSPLALALSNTEAFF	TGTGCCAGCAGCCCCCTGGCCCTGGCCTTATCGAACACTGAAGCTTTCTTT
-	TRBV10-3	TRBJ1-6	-	CAISVGPYNSPLHF	TGTGCCATCAGTGTGGGGCCCTATAATTCACCCCTCCACTTT
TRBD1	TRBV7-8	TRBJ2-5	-	CASSPPGTGQETQYF	TGTGCCAGCAGCCCTCCCGGGACAGGGCAAGAGACCCAGTACTTC
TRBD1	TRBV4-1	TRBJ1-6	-	CASSQVSGQGGSPLHF	TGCGCCAGCAGCCAAGTTTCAGGACAGGGAGGTTCACCCCTCCACTTT
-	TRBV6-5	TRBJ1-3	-	CASSYNPPSSGNTIYF	TGTGCCAGCAGTTACAACCCCCCCAGCTCTGGAAACACCATATATTTT
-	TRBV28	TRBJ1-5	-	CASSLITNPKVRDQPQHF	TGTGCCAGCAGTTTGATTACCAATCCAAAAGTTAGGGATCAGCCCCAGCATTTT
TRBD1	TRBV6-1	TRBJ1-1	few	CASSEGAWTGGNTEAFF	TGTGCCAGCAGTGAAGGGGCCTGGACAGGGGGGAACACTGAAGCTTTCTTT
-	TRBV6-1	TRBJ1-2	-	CASSEERLFGRGSYGYTF	TGTGCCAGCAGTGAAGAGCGTCTTTTCGGTAGGGGTTCCTATGGCTACACCTTC
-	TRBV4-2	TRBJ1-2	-	CASSQEKIANYGYTF	TGTGCCAGCAGCCAAGAGAAGATAGCAAACTATGGCTACACCTTC
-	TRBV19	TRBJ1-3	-	CASSIGMSSGNTIYF	TGTGCCAGTAGTATTGGGATGAGCTCTGGAAACACCATATATTTT
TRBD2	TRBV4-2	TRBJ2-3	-	CASSLSEGEAGGPADTQYF	TGTGCCAGCAGCCTTTCGGAGGGGGAGGCGGGAGGGCCAGCAGATACGCAGTATTTT